The sample holds a few counts of the clone carrying this TCR beta chain. This specimen comes from a study of OX40 agonist ivuxolimab in advanced cancers. Study in general: Partial responses were recorded for three patients, including one with hepatocellular carcinoma and two with cutaneous melanoma.

This CDR3 is 18 amino acids long. J lost 0 bases, V lost 3 bases, and 11 bases had no gene match. The V gene's germline CDR1 is MDHEN and CDR2 SYDVKM. Assay used: immunoSEQ multiplex PCR; TCRdb lists only in-frame clones, some missing. The data contain 60,000 to 75,000 clones, over 75% of them seen just once; the ten biggest clones take up under 6.5%. Cycle 7 day 1, cycle 4 day 1, and baseline were the timepoints at which blood was sampled. The source material was CD4+ or CD8+ T cells sorted from blood, sampled in a trial of the OX40 agonist ivuxolimab. This sequence was found in an adult with an advanced solid tumor such as melanoma, head and neck, liver or kidney cancer. The chain carries TRBV28 and TRBJ1-5; 7 bases map to TRBD1. The CDR3 DNA reads as TGTGCCAGCAGTTTTGGTTGGCAGGGGGGATATAGCAATCAGCCCCAGCATTTT. It yields the protein CASSFGWQGGYSNQPQHF.